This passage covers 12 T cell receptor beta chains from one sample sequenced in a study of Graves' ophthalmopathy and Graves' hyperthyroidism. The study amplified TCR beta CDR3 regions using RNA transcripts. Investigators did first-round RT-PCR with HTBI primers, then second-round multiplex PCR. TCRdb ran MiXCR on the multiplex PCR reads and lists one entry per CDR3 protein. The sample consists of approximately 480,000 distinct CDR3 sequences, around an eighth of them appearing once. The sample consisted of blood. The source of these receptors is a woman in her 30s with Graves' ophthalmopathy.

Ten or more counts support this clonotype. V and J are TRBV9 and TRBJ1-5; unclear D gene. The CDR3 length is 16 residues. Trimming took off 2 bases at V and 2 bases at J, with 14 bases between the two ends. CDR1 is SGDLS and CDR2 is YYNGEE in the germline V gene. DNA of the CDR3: TGTGCCAGCAGCGTCGGACCCACCCAAGGCAATCAGCCCCAGCATTTT. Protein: CASSVGPTQGNQPQHF.

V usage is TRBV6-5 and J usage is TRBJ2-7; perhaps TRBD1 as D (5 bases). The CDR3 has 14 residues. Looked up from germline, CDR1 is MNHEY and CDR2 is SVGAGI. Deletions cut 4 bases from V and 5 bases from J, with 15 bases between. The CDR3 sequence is CASSSFRVGDEQYF. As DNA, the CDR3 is TGTGCCAGCAGTTCCTTCAGGGTTGGGGACGAGCAGTACTTC.

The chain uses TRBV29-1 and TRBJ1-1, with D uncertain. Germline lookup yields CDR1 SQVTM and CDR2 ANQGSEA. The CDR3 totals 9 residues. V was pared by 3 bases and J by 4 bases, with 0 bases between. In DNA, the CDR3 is TGCAGCGTTGACACTGAAGCTTTCTTT. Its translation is CSVDTEAFF.

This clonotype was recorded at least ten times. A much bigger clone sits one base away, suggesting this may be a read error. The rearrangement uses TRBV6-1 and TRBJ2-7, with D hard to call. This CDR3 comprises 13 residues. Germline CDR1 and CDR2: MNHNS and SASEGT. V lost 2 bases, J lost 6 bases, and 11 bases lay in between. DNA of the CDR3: TGTGCCAGCAGTGAATGGGCCCTACGCGAGCAGTACTTC. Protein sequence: CASSEWALREQYF.

The CDR3 loop is CASSYRAGGVETQYF. In DNA, the CDR3 is TGTGCCAGCAGCTATCGGGCAGGGGGCGTGGAGACCCAGTACTTC. This chain connects TRBV7-2 to TRBJ2-5; 8 positions agree with TRBD1. Trimming at V came to 4 bases and at J to 5 bases, leaving 9 bases not matched to a gene. This CDR3 has 15 residues. In germline, CDR1 is SGHTA, CDR2 FQGNSA.

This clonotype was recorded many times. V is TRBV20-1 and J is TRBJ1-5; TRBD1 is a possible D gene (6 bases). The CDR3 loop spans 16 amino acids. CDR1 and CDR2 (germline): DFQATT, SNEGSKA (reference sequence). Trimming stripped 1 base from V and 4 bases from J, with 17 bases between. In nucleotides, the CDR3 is TGCAGTGCTAGAGCAAGGCCCGGGACACCAAATCAGCCCCAGCATTTT. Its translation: CSARARPGTPNQPQHF.

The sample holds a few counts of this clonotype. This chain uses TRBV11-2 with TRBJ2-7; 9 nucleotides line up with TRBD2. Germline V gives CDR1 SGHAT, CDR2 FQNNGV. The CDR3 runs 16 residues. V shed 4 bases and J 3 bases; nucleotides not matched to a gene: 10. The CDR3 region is CASSSPRLAVNYEQYF. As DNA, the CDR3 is TGTGCCAGCAGCTCCCCCCGACTAGCGGTTAACTACGAGCAGTACTTC. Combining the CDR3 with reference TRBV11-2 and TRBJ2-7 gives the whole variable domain EAGVAQSPRYKIIEKRQSVAFWCNPISGHATLYWYQQILGQGPKLLIQFQNNGVVDDSQLPKDRFSAERLKGVDSTLKIQPAKLEDSAVYLCASSSPRLAVNYEQYFGPGTRLTVT.

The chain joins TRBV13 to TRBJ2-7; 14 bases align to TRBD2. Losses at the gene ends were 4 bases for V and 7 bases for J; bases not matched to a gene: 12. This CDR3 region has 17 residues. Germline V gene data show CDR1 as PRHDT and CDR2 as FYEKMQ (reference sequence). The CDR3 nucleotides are TGTGCCAGCAGCTCAAGAGGGACTAGCGGGAGTCTCGGTGAGCAGTACTTC. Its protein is CASSSRGTSGSLGEQYF.

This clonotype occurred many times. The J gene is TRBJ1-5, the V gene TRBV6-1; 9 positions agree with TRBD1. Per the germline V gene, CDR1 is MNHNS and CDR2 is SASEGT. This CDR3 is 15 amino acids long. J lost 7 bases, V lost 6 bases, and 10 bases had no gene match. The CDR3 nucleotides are TGTGCCAGCAGGGGGGACAGGGCGATTATGCAGCCCCAGCATTTT. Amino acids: CASRGDRAIMQPQHF.

Written as DNA, the CDR3 is TGTGCCACCAGTGAGCCTAGCGACCAAGAGACCCAGTACTTC. Its protein product is CATSEPSDQETQYF. The J gene is TRBJ2-5, the V gene TRBV24-1; D might be TRBD2 (6 bases). CDR1 and CDR2 from the germline V gene are KGHDR and SFDVKD. The V end was cut by 4 bases, the J end by 0 bases, with 8 bases between. The CDR3 contains 14 residues.

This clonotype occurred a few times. The CDR3 region is CAWSPYGGNAVKQPQHF. The CDR3 nucleotides are TGTGCCTGGAGTCCGTACGGGGGGAATGCAGTAAAGCAGCCCCAGCATTTT. This chain joins TRBV30 and TRBJ1-5; D is perhaps TRBD1 (5 bases). Germline V gene data show CDR1 as GTSNPN and CDR2 as SVGIG (reference sequence). This CDR3 comprises 17 residues. V dropped 2 bases and J dropped 7 bases, with 24 bases sitting between them.

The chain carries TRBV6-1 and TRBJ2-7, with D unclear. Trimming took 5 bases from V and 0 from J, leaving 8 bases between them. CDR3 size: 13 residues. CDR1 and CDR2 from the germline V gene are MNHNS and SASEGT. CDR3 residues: CASSQMSSYEQYF. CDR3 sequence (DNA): TGTGCCAGCAGTCAGATGAGCTCCTACGAGCAGTACTTC.